This T cell receptor beta chain was captured by sequencing in a study of metastatic and nonmetastatic thyroid tumors. Study as a whole: From malignant and benign thyroid patients, repertoires in blood and in tumor or nodule tissue were compared.

Ahead of thyroid surgery, no patient had received treatment of any kind. This clone was counted a few times. The target antigen is unknown. The CDR3 loop spans 15 amino acids. Per germline, CDR1 MNHEY and CDR2 SMNVEV (reference sequence). V shed 5 bases and J shed 1 base, with 15 bases lying between them. Methods used by the authors: Researchers built a distant-metastasis classifier for papillary thyroid cancer that drew on CDR3 differences across clinicopathological groups. With MiXCR, TCRdb reprocessed the PCR reads. The V and J calls were not made by the authors but by TCRdb's processing. The sample shows about 12,000 clones, around 33% of them seen only once. Study findings and constraints: Malignant thyroid tumors reportedly had TCR beta diversity that was significantly higher than in benign nodules, in blood and tumor.

The chain carries TRBV27 and TRBJ2-7; D uncertain. This TCR came from a male donor with papillary thyroid cancer or a benign thyroid nodule (not recorded which). Some clones in this sample may be carry-over from other donors' samples. Sequenced sample: tumor tissue. The CDR3: CASSTLRTWSYEQYF. The DNA of the CDR3 is TGTGCCAGCAGTACCCTTAGGACGTGGTCCTACGAGCAGTACTTC.